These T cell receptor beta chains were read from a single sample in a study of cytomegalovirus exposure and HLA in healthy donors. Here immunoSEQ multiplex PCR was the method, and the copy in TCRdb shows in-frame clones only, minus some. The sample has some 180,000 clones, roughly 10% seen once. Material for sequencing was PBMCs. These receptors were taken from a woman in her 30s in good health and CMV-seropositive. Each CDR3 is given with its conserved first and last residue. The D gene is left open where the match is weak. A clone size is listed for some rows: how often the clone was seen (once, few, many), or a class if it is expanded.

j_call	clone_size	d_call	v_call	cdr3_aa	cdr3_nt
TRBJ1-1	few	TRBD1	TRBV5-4	CASSLDGQGRNTEAFF	TGTGCCAGCAGCTTGGACGGACAGGGAAGGAACACTGAAGCTTTCTTT
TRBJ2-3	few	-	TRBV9	CASSVASGSTDTQYF	TGTGCCAGCAGCGTAGCGAGCGGGAGCACAGATACGCAGTATTTT
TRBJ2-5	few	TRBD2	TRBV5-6	CASSLGLAVSQETQYF	TGTGCCAGCAGCTTGGGACTAGCCGTAAGTCAAGAGACCCAGTACTTC
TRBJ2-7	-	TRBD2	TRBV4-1	CASSPLAGASYEQYF	TGCGCCAGCAGCCCTTTAGCGGGGGCCTCCTACGAGCAGTACTTC
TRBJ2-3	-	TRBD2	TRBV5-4	CASSLGGTSGTDTQYF	TGTGCCAGCAGCTTGGGGGGGACTAGCGGCACAGATACGCAGTATTTT
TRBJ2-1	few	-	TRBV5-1	CASSLRENEQFF	TGCGCCAGCAGCTTGAGAGAAAATGAGCAGTTCTTC
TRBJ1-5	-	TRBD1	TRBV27	CASRSGTGSNIRNQPQHF	TGTGCCAGCAGATCCGGGACAGGGTCGAATATTCGCAATCAGCCCCAGCATTTT
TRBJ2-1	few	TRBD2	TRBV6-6	CASSRSGELNEQFF	TGTGCCAGCAGCCGTAGCGGGGAACTCAATGAGCAGTTCTTC
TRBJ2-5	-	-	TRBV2	CASSTGWAETQYF	TGTGCCAGCAGTACAGGGTGGGCAGAGACCCAGTACTTC
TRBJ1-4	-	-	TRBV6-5	CASSPGDSEEKLFF	TGTGCCAGCAGCCCCGGCGATTCGGAGGAAAAACTGTTTTTT
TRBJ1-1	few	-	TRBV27	CASSLDWLTEAFF	TGTGCCAGCAGTTTAGATTGGCTGACTGAAGCTTTCTTT
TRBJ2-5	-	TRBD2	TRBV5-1	CASSGTGGEETQYF	TGCGCCAGCAGCGGGACGGGAGGGGAAGAGACCCAGTACTTC
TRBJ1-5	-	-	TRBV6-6	CASSQNRALNQPQHF	TGTGCCAGCAGTCAGAACAGGGCTCTTAATCAGCCCCAGCATTTT
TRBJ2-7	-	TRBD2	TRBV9	CASSPPGTSGLEQYF	TGTGCCAGCAGCCCCCCCGGGACTAGCGGCTTGGAGCAGTACTTC
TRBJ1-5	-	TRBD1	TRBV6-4	CASSVDRASQPQHF	TGTGCCAGCAGTGTGGACAGGGCCAGCCAGCCCCAGCATTTT
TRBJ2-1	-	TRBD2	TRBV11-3	CASSLRLAEYNEQFF	TGTGCCAGCAGCTTGAGGCTAGCGGAGTACAATGAGCAGTTCTTC
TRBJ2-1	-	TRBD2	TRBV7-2	CASSSLAGDDEQFF	TGTGCCAGCAGCTCACTAGCGGGGGATGATGAGCAGTTCTTC
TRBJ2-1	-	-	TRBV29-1	CSAHSYNEQFF	TGCAGCGCCCACTCCTACAATGAGCAGTTCTTC
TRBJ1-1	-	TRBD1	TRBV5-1	CASSWRQGQDTEAFF	TGCGCCAGCAGCTGGAGACAGGGTCAGGACACTGAAGCTTTCTTT
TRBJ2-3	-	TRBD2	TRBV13	CASSLGSGIVDTQYF	TGTGCCAGCAGCTTAGGGAGCGGGATAGTGGATACGCAGTATTTT
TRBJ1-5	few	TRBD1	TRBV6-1	CASDRAGNQPQHF	TGTGCCAGCGACAGGGCTGGCAATCAGCCCCAGCATTTT
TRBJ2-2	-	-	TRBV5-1	CASSSTGLPNTGELFF	TGCGCCAGCAGCTCAACAGGGCTCCCGAACACCGGGGAGCTGTTTTTT
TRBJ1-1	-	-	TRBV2	CASSEQGNTEAFF	TGTGCCAGCAGTGAACAGGGGAACACTGAAGCTTTCTTT
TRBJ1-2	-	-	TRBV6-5	CASRLANYGYTF	TGTGCCAGCAGGTTAGCTAACTATGGCTACACCTTC
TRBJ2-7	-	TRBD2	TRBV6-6	CASSYEPREGSYEQYF	TGTGCCAGCAGTTACGAACCGCGGGAGGGATCCTACGAGCAGTACTTC
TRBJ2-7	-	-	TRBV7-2	CASSSLGYEQYF	TGTGCCAGCAGCTCACTAGGGTACGAGCAGTACTTC
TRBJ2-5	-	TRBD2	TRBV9	CASSVGLAGRETQYF	TGTGCCAGCAGCGTAGGGCTAGCGGGAAGAGAGACCCAGTACTTC
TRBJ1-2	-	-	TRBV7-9	CASSLQTNYGYTF	TGTGCCAGCAGCTTACAGACTAACTATGGCTACACCTTC
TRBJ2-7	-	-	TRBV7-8	CASSLPRSLYYEQYF	TGTGCCAGCAGCCTCCCTCGGTCTCTTTATTACGAGCAGTACTTC
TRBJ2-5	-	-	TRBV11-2	CASSLGREETQYF	TGTGCCAGCAGCTTAGGAAGGGAGGAGACCCAGTACTTC
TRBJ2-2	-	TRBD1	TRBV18	CASSLGQGSAGGELFF	TGTGCCAGCTCACTCGGACAGGGGAGCGCTGGAGGGGAGCTGTTTTTT
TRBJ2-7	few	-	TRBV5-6	CASSLGFGRAYEQYF	TGTGCCAGCAGCTTGGGTTTTGGCAGGGCCTACGAGCAGTACTTC
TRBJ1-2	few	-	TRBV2	CASSEGTHGYTF	TGTGCCAGCAGTGAAGGGACACATGGCTACACCTTC
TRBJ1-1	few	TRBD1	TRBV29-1	CSVRRTGGEAFF	TGCAGCGTCCGACGGACAGGGGGTGAAGCTTTCTTT
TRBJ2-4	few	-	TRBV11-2	CASSTWTADIQYF	TGTGCCAGCAGCACCTGGACAGCTGACATTCAGTACTTC
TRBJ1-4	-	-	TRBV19	CASSIRGGWGEKLFF	TGTGCCAGTAGTATACGAGGAGGGTGGGGAGAAAAACTGTTTTTT
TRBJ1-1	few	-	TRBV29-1	CSVEKARRQVEAFF	TGCAGCGTTGAAAAAGCCCGCCGGCAGGTGGAAGCTTTCTTT
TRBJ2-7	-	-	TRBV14	CASSQLVHGQSYEQYF	TGTGCCAGCAGCCAATTAGTGCACGGACAGTCCTACGAGCAGTACTTC
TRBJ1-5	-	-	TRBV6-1	CASVTGSYSNQPQHF	TGTGCCAGTGTTACAGGATCCTATAGCAATCAGCCCCAGCATTTT
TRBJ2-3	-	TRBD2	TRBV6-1	CASSERVGLALSTDTQYF	TGTGCCAGCAGTGAAAGGGTAGGACTAGCGTTAAGCACAGATACGCAGTATTTT
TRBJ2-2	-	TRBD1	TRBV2	CASSERSRGRTGELFF	TGTGCCAGCAGTGAAAGGAGCAGGGGGCGTACCGGGGAGCTGTTTTTT
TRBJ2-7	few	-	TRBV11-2	CASSPGLIDYEQYF	TGTGCCAGCAGCCCAGGGCTCATTGACTACGAGCAGTACTTC
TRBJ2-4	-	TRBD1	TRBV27	CASSLEGTGRGLAKNIQYF	TGTGCCAGCAGTTTAGAAGGGACAGGGAGGGGTCTAGCCAAAAACATTCAGTACTTC
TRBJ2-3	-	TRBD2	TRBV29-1	CSVEDDLAGLADTQYF	TGCAGCGTTGAAGATGATTTAGCGGGACTAGCAGATACGCAGTATTTT
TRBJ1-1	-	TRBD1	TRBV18	CASSDRGLTEAFF	TGTGCCAGCTCCGACAGGGGCCTCACTGAAGCTTTCTTT
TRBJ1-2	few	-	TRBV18	CASSTSGRGTGYTF	TGTGCCAGCTCCACCAGCGGCAGGGGAACTGGCTACACCTTC
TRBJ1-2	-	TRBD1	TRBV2	CATGQGVYGYTF	TGTGCCACGGGACAGGGAGTCTATGGCTACACCTTC
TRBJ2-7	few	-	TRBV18	CASSPNRDEQYF	TGTGCCAGCTCACCGAACAGGGACGAGCAGTACTTC
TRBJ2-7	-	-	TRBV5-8	CASSFALVLPNEQYF	TGTGCCAGCAGCTTCGCCTTGGTCCTGCCGAACGAGCAGTACTTC
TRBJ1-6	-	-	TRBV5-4	CASSFGPVGDNSPLHF	TGTGCCAGCAGCTTCGGTCCGGTCGGTGATAATTCACCCCTCCACTTT
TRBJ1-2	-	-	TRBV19	CASNTDITNYGYTF	TGTGCCAGTAACACGGACATCACTAACTATGGCTACACCTTC
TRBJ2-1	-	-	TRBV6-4	CASSDAGSSYNEQFF	TGTGCCAGCAGTGACGCGGGATCCTCCTACAATGAGCAGTTCTTC
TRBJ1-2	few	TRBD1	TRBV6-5	CASSYYRDRDYGYTF	TGTGCCAGCAGTTACTACCGGGACAGGGATTATGGCTACACCTTC